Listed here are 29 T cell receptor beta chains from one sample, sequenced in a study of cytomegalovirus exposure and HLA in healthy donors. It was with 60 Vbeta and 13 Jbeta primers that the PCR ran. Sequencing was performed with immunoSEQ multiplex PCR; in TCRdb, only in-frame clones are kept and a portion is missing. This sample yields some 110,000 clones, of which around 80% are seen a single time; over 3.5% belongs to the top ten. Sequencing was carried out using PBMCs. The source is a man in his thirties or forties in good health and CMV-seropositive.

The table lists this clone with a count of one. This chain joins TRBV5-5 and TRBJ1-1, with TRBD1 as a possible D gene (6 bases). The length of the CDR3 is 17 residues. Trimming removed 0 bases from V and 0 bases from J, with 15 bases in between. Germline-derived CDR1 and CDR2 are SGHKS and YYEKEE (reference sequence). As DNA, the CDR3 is TGTGCCAGCAGCTTGGTTTTTCAACAGGGATTGAACACTGAAGCTTTCTTT. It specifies CASSLVFQQGLNTEAFF. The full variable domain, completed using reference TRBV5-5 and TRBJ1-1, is DAGVTQSPTHLIKTRGQQVTLRCSPISGHKSVSWYQQVLGQGPQFIFQYYEKEERGRGNFPDRFSARQFPNYSSELNVNALLLGDSALYLCASSLVFQQGLNTEAFFGQGTRLTVV.

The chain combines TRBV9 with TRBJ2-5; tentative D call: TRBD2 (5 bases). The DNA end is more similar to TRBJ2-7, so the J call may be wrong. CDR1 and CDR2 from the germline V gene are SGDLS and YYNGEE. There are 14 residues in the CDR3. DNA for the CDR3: TGTGCCAGCAGCCTCCGGGGATCCAACTACGAGCAGTACTTC. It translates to CASSLRGSNYEQYF.

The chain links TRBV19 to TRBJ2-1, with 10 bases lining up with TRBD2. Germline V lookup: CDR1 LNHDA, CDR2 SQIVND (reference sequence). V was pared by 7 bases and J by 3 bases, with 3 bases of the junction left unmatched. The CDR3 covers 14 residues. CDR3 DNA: TGTGCCAGTACCCCTAGCGGGGGCTACAATGAGCAGTTCTTC. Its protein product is CASTPSGGYNEQFF. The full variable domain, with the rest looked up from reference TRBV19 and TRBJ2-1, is DGGITQSPKYLFRKEGQNVTLSCEQNLNHDAMYWYRQDPGQGLRLIYYSQIVNDFQKGDIAEGYSVSREKKESFPLTVTSAQKNPTAFYLCASTPSGGYNEQFFGPGTRLTVL.

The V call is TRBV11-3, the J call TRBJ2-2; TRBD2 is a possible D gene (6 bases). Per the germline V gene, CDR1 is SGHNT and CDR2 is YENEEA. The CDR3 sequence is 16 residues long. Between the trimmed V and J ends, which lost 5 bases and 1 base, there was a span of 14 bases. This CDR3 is CASSVGRRGNTGELFF. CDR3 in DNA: TGTGCCAGCAGCGTAGGGAGGCGGGGGAACACCGGGGAGCTGTTTTTT.

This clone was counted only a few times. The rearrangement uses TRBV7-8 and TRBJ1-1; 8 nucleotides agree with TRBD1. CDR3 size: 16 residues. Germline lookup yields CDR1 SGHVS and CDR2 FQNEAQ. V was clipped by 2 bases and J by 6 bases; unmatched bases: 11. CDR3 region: CASSLYVGQGRSEAFF. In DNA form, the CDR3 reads TGTGCCAGCAGCTTATATGTAGGACAGGGAAGGTCTGAAGCTTTCTTT.

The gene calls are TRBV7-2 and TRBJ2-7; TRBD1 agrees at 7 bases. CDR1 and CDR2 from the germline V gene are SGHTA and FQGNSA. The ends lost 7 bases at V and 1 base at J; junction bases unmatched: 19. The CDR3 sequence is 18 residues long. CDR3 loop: CASKHARDRVSGSYEQYF. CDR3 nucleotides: TGTGCCAGCAAACATGCCCGAGACAGGGTTTCTGGGTCCTACGAGCAGTACTTC.

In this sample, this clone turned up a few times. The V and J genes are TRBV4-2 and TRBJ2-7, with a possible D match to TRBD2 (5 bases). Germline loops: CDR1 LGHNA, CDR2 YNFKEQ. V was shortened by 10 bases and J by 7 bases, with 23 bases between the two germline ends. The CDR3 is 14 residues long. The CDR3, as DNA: TGTGCCACGTCCACCCTTGAGGGTCTTAAGGAGCAGTACTTC. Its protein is CATSTLEGLKEQYF.

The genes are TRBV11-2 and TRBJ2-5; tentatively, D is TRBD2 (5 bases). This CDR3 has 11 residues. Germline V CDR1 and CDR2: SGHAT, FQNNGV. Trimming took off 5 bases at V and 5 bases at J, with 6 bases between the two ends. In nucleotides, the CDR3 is TGTGCCAGCAGCCCGGGGGAGACCCAGTACTTC. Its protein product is CASSPGETQYF. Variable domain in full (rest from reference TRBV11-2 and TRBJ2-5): EAGVAQSPRYKIIEKRQSVAFWCNPISGHATLYWYQQILGQGPKLLIQFQNNGVVDDSQLPKDRFSAERLKGVDSTLKIQPAKLEDSAVYLCASSPGETQYFGPGTRLLVL.

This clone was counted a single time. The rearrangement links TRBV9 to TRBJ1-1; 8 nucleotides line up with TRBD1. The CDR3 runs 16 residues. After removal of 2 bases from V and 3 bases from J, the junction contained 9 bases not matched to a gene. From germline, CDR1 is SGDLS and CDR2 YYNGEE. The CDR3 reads CASSVIQGVEYTEAFF. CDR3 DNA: TGTGCCAGCAGCGTGATACAGGGGGTAGAGTACACTGAAGCTTTCTTT.

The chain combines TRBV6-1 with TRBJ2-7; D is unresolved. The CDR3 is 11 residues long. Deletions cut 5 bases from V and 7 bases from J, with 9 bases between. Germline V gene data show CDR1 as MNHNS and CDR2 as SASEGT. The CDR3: CASSTPGEQYF. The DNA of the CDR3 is TGTGCCAGCAGTACTCCAGGAGAGCAGTACTTC.

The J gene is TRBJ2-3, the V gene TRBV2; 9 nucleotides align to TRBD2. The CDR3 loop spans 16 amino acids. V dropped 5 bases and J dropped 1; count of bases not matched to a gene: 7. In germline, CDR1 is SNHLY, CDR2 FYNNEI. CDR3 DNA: TGTGCCAGCAGTTCCTCGGCGGGGGGGGGCACAGATACGCAGTATTTT. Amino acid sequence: CASSSSAGGGTDTQYF.

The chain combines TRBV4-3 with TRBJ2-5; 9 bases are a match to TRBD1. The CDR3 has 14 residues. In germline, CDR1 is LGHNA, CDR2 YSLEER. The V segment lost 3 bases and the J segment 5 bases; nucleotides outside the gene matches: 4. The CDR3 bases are TGCGCCAGCAGCCAGGGACAGGGTCCGGAGACCCAGTACTTC. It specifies CASSQGQGPETQYF.

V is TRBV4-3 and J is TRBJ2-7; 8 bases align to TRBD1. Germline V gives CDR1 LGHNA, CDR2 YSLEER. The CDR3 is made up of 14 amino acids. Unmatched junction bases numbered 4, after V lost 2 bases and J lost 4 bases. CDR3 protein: CASSQTGGTYEQYF. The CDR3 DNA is TGCGCCAGCAGCCAAACAGGGGGGACTTACGAGCAGTACTTC.

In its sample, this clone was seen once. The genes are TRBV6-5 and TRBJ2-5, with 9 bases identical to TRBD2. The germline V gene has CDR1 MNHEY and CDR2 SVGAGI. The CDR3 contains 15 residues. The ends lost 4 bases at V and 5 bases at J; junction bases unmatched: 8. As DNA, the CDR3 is TGTGCCAGCAGTTTGGCGGGAGGGCCAGGTGAGACCCAGTACTTC. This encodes CASSLAGGPGETQYF.

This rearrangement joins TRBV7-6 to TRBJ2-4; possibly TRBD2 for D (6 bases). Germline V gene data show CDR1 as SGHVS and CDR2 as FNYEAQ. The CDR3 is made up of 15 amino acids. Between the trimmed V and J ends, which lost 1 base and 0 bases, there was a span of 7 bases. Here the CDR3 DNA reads TGTGCCAGCAGCTTAGTAGCGGAAGCCAAAAACATTCAGTACTTC. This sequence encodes CASSLVAEAKNIQYF.

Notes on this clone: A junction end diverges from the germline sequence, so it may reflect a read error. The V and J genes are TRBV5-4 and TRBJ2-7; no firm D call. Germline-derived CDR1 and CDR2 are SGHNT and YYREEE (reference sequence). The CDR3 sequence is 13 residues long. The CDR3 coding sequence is TGTGCCGGCAGCTTAACAAACTCCTACGAGCAGTACTTC. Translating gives CAGSLTNSYEQYF.

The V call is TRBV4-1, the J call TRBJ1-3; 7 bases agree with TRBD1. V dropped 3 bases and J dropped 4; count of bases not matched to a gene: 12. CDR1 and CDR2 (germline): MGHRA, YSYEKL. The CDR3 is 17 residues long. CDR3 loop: CASSHPRDRGLGNTIYF. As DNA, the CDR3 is TGCGCCAGCAGCCATCCCCGGGACAGAGGGCTCGGAAACACCATATATTTT.

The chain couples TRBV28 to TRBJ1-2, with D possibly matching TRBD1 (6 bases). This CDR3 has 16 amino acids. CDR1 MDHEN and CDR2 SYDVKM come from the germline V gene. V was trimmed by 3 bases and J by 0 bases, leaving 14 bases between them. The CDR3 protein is CASSLDRRLANYGYTF. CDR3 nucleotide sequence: TGTGCCAGCAGTTTGGACAGAAGATTAGCTAACTATGGCTACACCTTC.

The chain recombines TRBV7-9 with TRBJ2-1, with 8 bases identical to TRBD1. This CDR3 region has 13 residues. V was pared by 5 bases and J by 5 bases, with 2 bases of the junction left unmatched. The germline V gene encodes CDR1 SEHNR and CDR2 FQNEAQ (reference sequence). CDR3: CASSRTGNNEQFF. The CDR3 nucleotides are TGTGCCAGCAGCCGGACAGGGAACAATGAGCAGTTCTTC.

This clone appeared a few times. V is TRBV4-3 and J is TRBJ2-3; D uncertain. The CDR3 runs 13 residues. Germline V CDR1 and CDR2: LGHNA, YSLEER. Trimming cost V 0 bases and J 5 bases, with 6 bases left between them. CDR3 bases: TGCGCCAGCAGCCAAGATACCGGAGATACGCAGTATTTT. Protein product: CASSQDTGDTQYF.

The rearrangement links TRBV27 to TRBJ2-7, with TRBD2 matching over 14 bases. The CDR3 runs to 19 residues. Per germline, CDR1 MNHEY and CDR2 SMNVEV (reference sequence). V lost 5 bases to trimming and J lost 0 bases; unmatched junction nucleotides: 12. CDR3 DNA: TGTGCCAGCAGTGGACGGACTAGCGGGAGGCCGAGAAGCTCCTACGAGCAGTACTTC. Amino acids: CASSGRTSGRPRSSYEQYF.

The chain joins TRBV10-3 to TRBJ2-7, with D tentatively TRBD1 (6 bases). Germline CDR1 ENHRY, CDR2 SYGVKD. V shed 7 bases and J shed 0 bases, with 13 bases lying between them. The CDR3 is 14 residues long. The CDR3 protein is CAIKVQGNSYEQYF. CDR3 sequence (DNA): TGTGCCATCAAGGTCCAGGGGAACTCCTACGAGCAGTACTTC.

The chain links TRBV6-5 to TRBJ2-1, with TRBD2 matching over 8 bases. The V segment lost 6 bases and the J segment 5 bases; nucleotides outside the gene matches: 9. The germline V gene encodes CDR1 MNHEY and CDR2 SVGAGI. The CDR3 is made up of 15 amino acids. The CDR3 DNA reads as TGTGCCAGCAGAACCCGGGGGGGCCGAGACAATGAGCAGTTCTTC. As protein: CASRTRGGRDNEQFF.

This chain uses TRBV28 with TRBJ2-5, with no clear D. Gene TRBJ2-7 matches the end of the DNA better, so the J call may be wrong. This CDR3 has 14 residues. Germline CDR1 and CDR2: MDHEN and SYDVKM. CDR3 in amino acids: CASTKLRLDGEQYF. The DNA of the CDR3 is TGTGCCAGCACCAAATTGCGGCTAGATGGCGAGCAGTACTTC.

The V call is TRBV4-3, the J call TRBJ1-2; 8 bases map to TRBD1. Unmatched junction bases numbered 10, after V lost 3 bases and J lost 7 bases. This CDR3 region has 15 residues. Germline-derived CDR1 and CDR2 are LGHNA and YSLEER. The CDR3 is CASSQWDRLDSGYTF. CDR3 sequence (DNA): TGCGCCAGCAGCCAGTGGGACAGGTTGGATTCTGGCTACACCTTC.

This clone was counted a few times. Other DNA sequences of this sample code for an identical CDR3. The CDR3 DNA follows: TGCGCCAGCAGCTTTGCCCTTGGACTAGCGGGGGGGGAGACCCAGTACTTC. The encoded protein is CASSFALGLAGGETQYF. J is TRBJ2-5 and V is TRBV5-1; 15 nucleotides match TRBD2. The junction had 7 bases not matched to a gene; V was cut back by 2 bases and J by 5 bases. From germline, CDR1 is SGHRS and CDR2 YFSETQ. CDR3 size: 17 residues.

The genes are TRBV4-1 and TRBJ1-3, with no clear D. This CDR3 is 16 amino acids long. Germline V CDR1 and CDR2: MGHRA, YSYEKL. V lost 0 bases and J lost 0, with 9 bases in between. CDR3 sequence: CASSQEARYSGNTIYF. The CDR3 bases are TGCGCCAGCAGCCAAGAAGCCAGGTACTCTGGAAACACCATATATTTT.

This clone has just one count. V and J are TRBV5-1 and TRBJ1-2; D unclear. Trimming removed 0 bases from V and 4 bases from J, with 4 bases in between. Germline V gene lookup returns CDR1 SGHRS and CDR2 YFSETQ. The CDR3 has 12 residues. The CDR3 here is CASSLDSYGYTF. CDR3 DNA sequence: TGCGCCAGCAGCTTGGACAGCTATGGCTACACCTTC.

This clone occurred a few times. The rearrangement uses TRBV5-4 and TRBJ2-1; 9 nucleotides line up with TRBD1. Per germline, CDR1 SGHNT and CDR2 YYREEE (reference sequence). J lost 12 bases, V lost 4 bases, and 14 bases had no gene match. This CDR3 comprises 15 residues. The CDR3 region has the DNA TGTGCCAGCAGCCTCACAGGGGGCTATGGGAGTGGGCAGTTCTTC. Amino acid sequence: CASSLTGGYGSGQFF.